These T cell receptor beta chains were read from a single sample in a study of chemoradiotherapy in HPV16-positive cancers. The table came from immunoSEQ multiplex PCR; TCRdb's copy has only in-frame clones and leaves some out. The data contain 20,000 or so clones, approximately 83% of them seen just once; the ten biggest clones take up 4% to 5.5%. The sample in question was blood, obtained from a patient who underwent chemoradiotherapy. All receptors come from a human donor with HPV-associated anogenital cancer. The CDR3 runs from the conserved cysteine through the conserved F or W. Fields, in order: J gene, D gene, clone size, V gene, CDR3 DNA, CDR3 protein. A D gene is named only where the DNA matches it firmly. Size values are once, few and many counts, or a class for expanded clones, and some rows have none.

>TRBJ1-3|NA|NA|TRBV6-5
TGTGCCAGCAGATCCGGGGATCCCTCTGGAAACACCATATATTTT
CASRSGDPSGNTIYF
>TRBJ1-6|NA|NA|TRBV7-2
TGTGCCAGCAGCTTAGCGTCCACATTGGATTCACCCCTCCACTTT
CASSLASTLDSPLHF
>TRBJ2-3|NA|NA|TRBV15
TGTGCCACCAGCAGAGATGGGTCCGATACGCAGTATTTT
CATSRDGSDTQYF
>TRBJ2-7|NA|NA|TRBV5-4
TGTGCCAGCAGCTTGCCCGGTGAGCGGCACTACGAGCAGTACTTC
CASSLPGERHYEQYF
>TRBJ1-6|NA|NA|TRBV6-5
TGTGCCAGCAGTGCCAATTCCGTCGATTCACCCCTCCACTTT
CASSANSVDSPLHF
>TRBJ2-7|NA|NA|TRBV29-1
TGCAGCGTGAACGAGGGACTCTCCGGCGAGCAGTACTTC
CSVNEGLSGEQYF
>TRBJ2-7|NA|once|TRBV19
TGTGCCAGTAGTGCCCGGGACCGTGGCGAGCAGTACTTC
CASSARDRGEQYF
>TRBJ2-7|NA|NA|TRBV6-5
TGTGCCAGCAGACGGAACGAGGGGTCCTACGAGCAGTACTTC
CASRRNEGSYEQYF
>TRBJ2-1|NA|NA|TRBV5-1
TGCGCCAGCAGCCTTGAGGCTCTCCGGGACACCGCCTACAATGAGCAGTTCTTC
CASSLEALRDTAYNEQFF
>TRBJ2-1|TRBD1|few|TRBV9
TGTGCCAGCAGCGTAGGTTTTGGGACAGGGACCCCCCGGGGGAATGAGCAGTTCTTC
CASSVGFGTGTPRGNEQFF
>TRBJ2-5|NA|NA|TRBV4-1
TGCGCCAGCAGCCAAGGCAGACCCGAGGAGACCCAGTACTTC
CASSQGRPEETQYF
>TRBJ1-4|TRBD1|NA|TRBV5-5
TGTGCCAGCAGCACGTTCCCGGGACAGCTTAATGAAAAACTGTTTTTT
CASSTFPGQLNEKLFF
>TRBJ2-4|NA|once|TRBV2
TGTGCCAGCGGGCGGTTAGCCAAAAACATTCAGTACTTC
CASGRLAKNIQYF
>TRBJ2-2|NA|NA|TRBV11-2
TGTGCCAGCAGCCCCGGACGGAGGATCGATACCGGCACCGGGGAGCTGTTTTTT
CASSPGRRIDTGTGELFF
>TRBJ2-3|NA|NA|TRBV15
TGTGCCACCAGCGAACCGACTTGTGATACGCAGTATTTT
CATSEPTCDTQYF
>TRBJ2-6|NA|NA|TRBV19
TGTGCCAGTAGTAAGATGGGGTTTGGGGCCAACGTCCTGACTTTC
CASSKMGFGANVLTF
>TRBJ2-5|NA|few|TRBV6-1
TGTGCCAGCAGTGAAGGGGTGCTACCCGGAGCCCAGTACTTC
CASSEGVLPGAQYF
>TRBJ2-1|TRBD2|NA|TRBV5-4
TGTGCCAGCAGCTTAGAGACTAGCGGGCCTCATGAGCAGTTCTTC
CASSLETSGPHEQFF
>TRBJ2-2|NA|NA|TRBV2
TGTGCCAGCAGTGAACAGCGGCTGAACACCGGGGAGCTGTTTTTT
CASSEQRLNTGELFF
>TRBJ1-1|NA|once|TRBV5-6
TGTGCCAGCAGTCGTAGGGTTAGCGCTGAAGCTTTCTTT
CASSRRVSAEAFF
>TRBJ2-7|TRBD1|NA|TRBV2
TGTGCCAGCAGTGATTGGGGGACAGTAGCCTACGAGCAGTACTTC
CASSDWGTVAYEQYF
>TRBJ1-5|TRBD1|NA|TRBV4-1
TGCGCCAGCAGCCAAGATTACACAGGGGGCGGACAGCCCCAGCATTTT
CASSQDYTGGGQPQHF
>TRBJ2-7|NA|NA|TRBV6-1
TGTGCCAGCAGACAGGGAGGGGGTGTCTACGAGCAGTACTTC
CASRQGGGVYEQYF
>TRBJ2-2|NA|NA|TRBV7-3
TGTGCCAGCAGCTTAAGCCCCCACTGGAACACCGGGGAGCTGTTTTTT
CASSLSPHWNTGELFF
>TRBJ2-2|NA|NA|TRBV30
TGTGCCTGGAGTCCCGGACAGTACCTCGCCAACACCGGGGAGCTGTTTTTT
CAWSPGQYLANTGELFF
>TRBJ1-4|TRBD1|NA|TRBV7-2
TGTGCCAGCAGGTTGACAGGGGGCCCCGAAAAACTGTTTTTT
CASRLTGGPEKLFF
>TRBJ1-1|NA|once|TRBV5-1
TGCGCCAGCAGAGAGAGCATGAACACTGAAGCTTTCTTT
CASRESMNTEAFF
>TRBJ2-2|NA|NA|TRBV19
TGTGCCAGTAGTGAGGGTTGGGCGGATACCGGGGAGCTGTTTTTT
CASSEGWADTGELFF
>TRBJ2-7|TRBD1|NA|TRBV6-5
TGTGCCAGCAGTTACGTAATCGGGACAGGGACCTACGAGCAGTACTTC
CASSYVIGTGTYEQYF
>TRBJ2-5|TRBD2|NA|TRBV6-5
TGTGCCAGCAGTTACTCGACTAGCGGTGAGACCCAGTACTTC
CASSYSTSGETQYF